This T cell receptor (beta chain) was identified during a study of blood T cells in healthy people across ages. The individuals who served as donors were healthy Caucasians living in Russia, aged roughly 6 to 95. This clonotype was observed a few times. Its antigen remains unknown. Primers used in a second PCR of about 6 to 11 cycles were a sample-barcoded 5' primer and a J-beta primer mix. Every individual sample yielded 2.5 million or more paired-end reads (each containing CDR3). A single record per CDR3 protein comes from TCRdb applying MiXCR to the 5' RACE reads. The sample lists about 720,000 distinct CDR3 sequences, approximately 25% seen once, with under 4.5% in the top ten. The CDR3 is 17 residues long. J gave up 6 bases and V 1 base, and 11 bases lay outside the gene matches. Germline lookup yields CDR1 DFQATT and CDR2 SNEGSKA (reference sequence). Study observations and caveats: Whereas aged donors had fewer naive CD4+ cells, long-lived donors had more of them and higher diversity. The study regarded diversity estimates from one million T cells as underestimates.

These records were also assigned to another study, of T cells of mothers and their children.

This TCR was recovered from a boy between 5 and 17 years old in good health. Sequencing was done on a sample of blood. The chain is built from TRBV20-1 and TRBJ1-4, with 10 bases lining up with TRBD1. CDR3 in amino acids: CSARVRDRGFEDEKLFF. The CDR3 DNA sequence: TGCAGTGCTAGAGTTCGGGACAGGGGTTTTGAGGATGAAAAACTGTTTTTT.